The clone carrying this T cell receptor beta chain turned up a few times. Its antigen is unknown. This record belongs to a study of beta chain features in type 1 diabetes. General study points: Researchers report that Type 1 diabetes patients had moderately but significantly shorter TCRB CDR3s across all four CD4+ subsets. The similarity of naive, central memory and Treg TCRB repertoires appeared greater among patients than among healthy donors. The study found fewer insertions and more deletions at VDJ junctions in type 1 diabetes patients.

Every isolated RNA sample was fully reverse transcribed, so sequencing captured expressed TCRB transcripts. Roughly 3.7 million reads, on average, came from each naive, central memory and regulatory T cell sample. The assay was immunoSEQ multiplex PCR, and TCRdb's table has in-frame clones only and misses some. Of some 280,000 clones in the sample, 13% to 15% are singletons; the top ten hold roughly 0.018%. Central memory, naive, regulatory and stem cell-like memory CD4+ cells were sorted by CD45RO/CCR7/CD25/CD127/CD95/CD27. Material: naive CD4+ T cells from blood. The receptor's source is a man between 25 and 39 years old with type 1 diabetes.

CDR3 DNA: TGTGCCAGCAGAAAGGGGATTTCGAACACCGGGGAGCTGTTTTTT. Amino acids: CASRKGISNTGELFF. The chain uses TRBV2 and TRBJ2-2, with a weak D call TRBD1 (5 bases). Germline-derived CDR1 and CDR2 are SNHLY and FYNNEI. V gave up 6 bases and J gave up 0 bases, with 11 bases separating them. CDR3 length: 15 residues.